There are a few counts of the clone carrying this T cell receptor (beta chain). Its target is unknown. Germline CDR1 KGHSH, CDR2 LQKENI. The CDR3 is 14 residues long. The V and J ends lost 9 bases and 0 bases respectively, with 12 bases between them. This sample stems from a study of radiotherapy plus CTLA-4 blockade in lung cancer. At the level of the study: Objective response rate was over 15%; disease control rate, 31%. Findings and limits, study-wide: Early clone dynamics of blood T cells, plus interferon-beta, reportedly predicted response best.

Assay used: immunoSEQ multiplex PCR; TCRdb lists only in-frame clones, some missing. The table records fewer than 65,000 clones, roughly 83% of them present only once. The input for sequencing was peripheral blood, taken from a patient treated with radiotherapy plus ipilimumab. The sequence derives from a human donor with non-small cell lung cancer who had a complete response to radiotherapy plus ipilimumab. The J gene is TRBJ1-3, the V gene TRBV18; a weak D match, TRBD1 (5 bases). This chain's CDR3 is CASLQESSGNTIYF. The CDR3 DNA is TGTGCCAGTTTACAGGAGAGCTCTGGAAACACCATATATTTT.